The 14 T cell receptor beta chains presented below share a single source sample, sequenced in a study of T cell responses to AZD1222 COVID-19 vaccine. Produced via immunoSEQ multiplex PCR; TCRdb's table is partial and in-frame only. The sample has around 260,000 clones; just over 90% are singletons. The specimen comprised peripheral blood, sampled on day 0 of AZD1222 vaccination. All receptors derive from an adult in good health.

This clone was detected once. The J gene is TRBJ1-4, the V gene TRBV28; D gene ambiguous. V lost 6 bases and J 8 bases, leaving 7 bases between the germline ends. Germline V gives CDR1 MDHEN, CDR2 SYDVKM. This CDR3 has 11 amino acids. The CDR3 loop is CASSSFEKLFF. In nucleotides, the CDR3 is TGTGCCAGCAGCTCATTCGAAAAACTGTTTTTT.

V usage is TRBV7-9 and J usage is TRBJ1-2; the D is unclear. Germline V CDR1 and CDR2: SEHNR, FQNEAQ (reference sequence). V lost 2 bases, J lost 8 bases, and 9 bases lay in between. This CDR3 is 12 amino acids long. CDR3 bases: TGTGCCAGCAGCTTATCCCACGGGGGCTACACCTTC. Its protein is CASSLSHGGYTF.

This chain connects TRBV6-1 to TRBJ1-2, with a tentative D call TRBD1 (6 bases). V was trimmed by 3 bases and J by 5 bases, leaving 10 bases between them. Germline CDR1 MNHNS, CDR2 SASEGT. There are 13 residues in the CDR3. CDR3 sequence (DNA): TGTGCCAGCAGTGATGGGGGCGGTTATGGCTACACCTTC. This gives the protein CASSDGGGYGYTF.

The rearrangement uses TRBV9 and TRBJ1-6, with TRBD1 as a possible D gene (6 bases). The length of the CDR3 is 14 residues. Trimming removed 0 bases from V and 10 bases from J, with 11 bases in between. Germline assignment: CDR1 SGDLS and CDR2 YYNGEE. This CDR3 is CASSVGQASSPLHF. The CDR3 DNA follows: TGTGCCAGCAGCGTAGGACAGGCAAGCTCACCCCTCCACTTT.

The chain has TRBV2 and TRBJ1-2, with 9 bases aligning to TRBD1. The trim removed 5 bases at V and 7 bases at J, leaving 8 bases unmatched. From germline, CDR1 is SNHLY and CDR2 FYNNEI. The CDR3 contains 14 residues. Here the CDR3 DNA reads TGTGCCAGCAGTCGTCGGACAGGGGAAGGTGGCTACACCTTC. Translating it yields CASSRRTGEGGYTF.

The count of this clone is one. This chain joins TRBV7-9 and TRBJ1-6; D unresolved. Germline V gene data show CDR1 as SEHNR and CDR2 as FQNEAQ (reference sequence). Trimming stripped 0 bases from V and 11 bases from J, with 11 bases between. There are 14 residues in the CDR3. CDR3 coding DNA: TGTGCCAGCAGCTTAGCAGTGGATGGGACACCCCTCCACTTT. Its translation is CASSLAVDGTPLHF.

V gene TRBV30 combines with J gene TRBJ1-1, with D possibly TRBD1 on 5 matching bases. This CDR3 contains 13 residues. Trimming took 4 bases from V and 0 from J, leaving 9 bases between them. CDR1 is GTSNPN, CDR2 SVGIG, per germline (reference sequence). The CDR3 bases are TGTGCCTGGACCGGGACTTTGAACACTGAAGCTTTCTTT. Amino acid sequence: CAWTGTLNTEAFF.

The gene calls are TRBV5-8 and TRBJ1-1; TRBD1 might be the D (5 bases). CDR1 and CDR2 (germline): SGHTS, YDEGEE. The CDR3 sequence is 18 residues long. The ends were cut back, 2 bases at V and 6 bases at J, with 26 bases in the middle. The CDR3 loop reads CASSFLQGFGAGTSEAFF. The CDR3 DNA sequence: TGTGCCAGCAGCTTCCTCCAGGGATTCGGCGCGGGAACTTCTGAAGCTTTCTTT.

This chain links TRBV5-4 with TRBJ2-3; D is possibly TRBD2 (5 bases). From germline, CDR1 is SGHNT and CDR2 YYREEE (reference sequence). V was shortened by 4 bases and J by 1 base, with 13 bases between the two germline ends. The length of the CDR3 is 15 residues. The CDR3 DNA follows: TGTGCCAGCAGCAGGCGGGCCCAGGGCACAGATACGCAGTATTTT. This translates into CASSRRAQGTDTQYF. Based on the CDR3 plus reference TRBV5-4 and TRBJ2-3, the full variable domain is ETGVTQSPTHLIKTRGQQVTLRCSSQSGHNTVSWYQQALGQGPQFIFQYYREEENGRGNFPPRFSGLQFPNYSSELNVNALELDDSALYLCASSRRAQGTDTQYFGPGTRLTVL.

The V gene is TRBV18, the J gene TRBJ1-6, with a tentative D call TRBD1 (5 bases). Trimming took 3 bases from V and 0 from J, leaving 18 bases between them. The CDR3 is made up of 19 amino acids. The germline gives CDR1 KGHSH, CDR2 LQKENI. In DNA form, the CDR3 reads TGTGCCAGCTCACCTCTTGCCCGGGACGTGAGCTCCTATAATTCACCCCTCCACTTT. This sequence encodes CASSPLARDVSSYNSPLHF.

The chain is built from TRBV10-3 and TRBJ1-2, with D possibly TRBD1 on 5 matching bases. The germline V gene has CDR1 ENHRY and CDR2 SYGVKD. Trimming removed 2 bases from V and 2 bases from J, with 6 bases in between. There are 13 residues in the CDR3. CDR3 sequence: CAISEQGNYGYTF. CDR3 nucleotides: TGTGCCATCAGTGAGCAGGGAAACTATGGCTACACCTTC.

The V and J genes are TRBV7-8 and TRBJ1-5; D is possibly TRBD1 (6 bases). The germline V gene has CDR1 SGHVS and CDR2 FQNEAQ. Trimming took off 5 bases at V and 0 bases at J, with 14 bases between the two ends. The CDR3 extends over 16 amino acids. The CDR3 is CASSHLGQDSNQPQHF. CDR3 in DNA: TGTGCCAGCAGCCACCTGGGACAAGATAGCAATCAGCCCCAGCATTTT.

The chain combines TRBV5-1 with TRBJ2-2; D ambiguous. The CDR3 is made up of 13 amino acids. The germline V gene encodes CDR1 SGHRS and CDR2 YFSETQ. V was pared by 4 bases and J by 3 bases, with 7 bases between. CDR3 sequence (DNA): TGCGCCAGCAGCGTGGTGGACACCGGGGAGCTGTTTTTT. Translated: CASSVVDTGELFF.

The chain couples TRBV6-5 to TRBJ2-7, with no clear D. Germline V gives CDR1 MNHEY, CDR2 SVGAGI. This CDR3 has 14 residues. The V gene lost 4 bases and the J gene lost 2 bases, with 12 bases spanning the gap. The DNA of the CDR3 is TGTGCCAGCAGTTTCGCCGAAATGCCCTACGAGCAGTACTTC. Protein product: CASSFAEMPYEQYF.